A selection of T cell receptor beta chains follows, all from one sample in a study of OX40 agonist ivuxolimab in advanced cancers. Profiling relied on immunoSEQ multiplex PCR, and the TCRdb table lists in-frame clones only, not all of them. This table has more than 60,000 clones, around 87% appearing once. The material was CD4+ or CD8+ T cells sorted from blood, obtained in a trial of the OX40 agonist ivuxolimab. These receptor sequences come from an adult with an advanced solid tumor such as melanoma, head and neck, liver or kidney cancer. The CDR3 runs from the conserved cysteine through the conserved F or W. The order of the fields is V gene, clone size, J gene, D gene, CDR3 DNA, CDR3 protein. The D gene is left open where the match is weak. Expanded clones are given a class, and other clones once, few, many or no size at all.

V gene: TRBV7-2
clone size: -
J gene: TRBJ2-1
D gene: -
CDR3 DNA: TGTGCCAGCAGCTTAAAAAGCCCCGGGGCGCCGCACTACAATGAGCAGTTCTTC
CDR3 protein: CASSLKSPGAPHYNEQFF

V gene: TRBV7-8
clone size: -
J gene: TRBJ1-2
D gene: TRBD1
CDR3 DNA: TGTGCCAGCAGCTCCAGACAGGGTCTCGACTACACCTTC
CDR3 protein: CASSSRQGLDYTF

V gene: TRBV5-5
clone size: -
J gene: TRBJ1-1
D gene: -
CDR3 DNA: TGTGCCAGCAGCTTAGACAGGCTCACTGAAGCTTTCTTT
CDR3 protein: CASSLDRLTEAFF

V gene: TRBV9
clone size: -
J gene: TRBJ2-3
D gene: -
CDR3 DNA: TGTGCCAGCAGCGTAAGAGGGATAAGCACAGATACGCAGTATTTT
CDR3 protein: CASSVRGISTDTQYF

V gene: TRBV28
clone size: -
J gene: TRBJ1-1
D gene: TRBD1
CDR3 DNA: TGTGCCAGCAGTTTAGGGGACAGAAAGAACACTGAAGCTTTCTTT
CDR3 protein: CASSLGDRKNTEAFF

V gene: TRBV19
clone size: -
J gene: TRBJ2-5
D gene: TRBD1
CDR3 DNA: TGTGCCAGCGAACAGACAGGGGGAACGCAAGAGACCCAGTACTTC
CDR3 protein: CASEQTGGTQETQYF

V gene: TRBV28
clone size: -
J gene: TRBJ1-5
D gene: -
CDR3 DNA: TGTGCCAGCAGTTCTCCTCGAGGGCTCCCTAGGCAGCCCCAGCATTTT
CDR3 protein: CASSSPRGLPRQPQHF

V gene: TRBV11-3
clone size: -
J gene: TRBJ1-1
D gene: -
CDR3 DNA: TGTGCCAGCAGCTTCTCCGGGAACACTGAAGCTTTCTTT
CDR3 protein: CASSFSGNTEAFF

V gene: TRBV28
clone size: -
J gene: TRBJ1-1
D gene: TRBD1
CDR3 DNA: TGTGCCAGCAGTTTGGGGACAGGGGGCCATCCCGAAGCTTTCTTT
CDR3 protein: CASSLGTGGHPEAFF

V gene: TRBV19
clone size: few
J gene: TRBJ1-5
D gene: -
CDR3 DNA: TGTGCCAGTAGATTAGGGGTTCAGCCCCAGCATTTT
CDR3 protein: CASRLGVQPQHF

V gene: TRBV7-6
clone size: -
J gene: TRBJ1-5
D gene: -
CDR3 DNA: TGTGCCAGCAGCTTAGGTCAGTCGAGCAATCAGCCCCAGCATTTT
CDR3 protein: CASSLGQSSNQPQHF

V gene: TRBV11-3
clone size: -
J gene: TRBJ2-7
D gene: -
CDR3 DNA: TGTGCCAGCAGCCCCCGGACTGCAGTTGGGGAGCAGTACTTC
CDR3 protein: CASSPRTAVGEQYF

V gene: TRBV18
clone size: -
J gene: TRBJ2-3
D gene: TRBD2
CDR3 DNA: TGTGCCACCCAATCCGGGGAGGGGAGCACAGATACGCAGTATTTT
CDR3 protein: CATQSGEGSTDTQYF

V gene: TRBV18
clone size: -
J gene: TRBJ1-1
D gene: -
CDR3 DNA: TGTGCCAGCTCCGCCCCCGGCGACAGTGGCGCTTTCTTT
CDR3 protein: CASSAPGDSGAFF

V gene: TRBV13
clone size: few
J gene: TRBJ1-2
D gene: -
CDR3 DNA: TGTGCCAGCAGCTTCGGACAGAACTATGGCTACACCTTC
CDR3 protein: CASSFGQNYGYTF

V gene: TRBV15
clone size: -
J gene: TRBJ2-1
D gene: TRBD1
CDR3 DNA: TGTGCCACGGACAGGGGGAACGATGGCGACAATGAGCAGTTCTTC
CDR3 protein: CATDRGNDGDNEQFF

V gene: TRBV19
clone size: once
J gene: TRBJ2-1
D gene: TRBD2
CDR3 DNA: TGTGCCAGTAGTCCAGCTCCGGGAGGCCGGACCAATGAGCAGTTCTTC
CDR3 protein: CASSPAPGGRTNEQFF

V gene: TRBV18
clone size: -
J gene: TRBJ1-1
D gene: TRBD1
CDR3 DNA: TGTGCCAGCCAACAGGGGGTGAACACTGAAGCTTTCTTT
CDR3 protein: CASQQGVNTEAFF

V gene: TRBV18
clone size: -
J gene: TRBJ2-5
D gene: -
CDR3 DNA: TGTGCCAGCTCACCAGGGGTTGAGGAGACCCAGTACTTC
CDR3 protein: CASSPGVEETQYF

V gene: TRBV28
clone size: -
J gene: TRBJ2-7
D gene: TRBD1
CDR3 DNA: TGTGCCAGCAGTGCACAGGGGGGTTCGATCGAGCAGTACTTC
CDR3 protein: CASSAQGGSIEQYF

V gene: TRBV18
clone size: -
J gene: TRBJ1-1
D gene: TRBD1
CDR3 DNA: TGTGCCAGCTCACCTCCGGGACAGGGGGGATTAGAAGCTTTCTTT
CDR3 protein: CASSPPGQGGLEAFF

V gene: TRBV9
clone size: -
J gene: TRBJ1-6
D gene: -
CDR3 DNA: TGTGCCAGCAGCGTACTACCACTATCCACCCTCAATAATTCACCCCTCCACTTT
CDR3 protein: CASSVLPLSTLNNSPLHF

V gene: TRBV18
clone size: -
J gene: TRBJ2-2
D gene: -
CDR3 DNA: TGTGCCAGCTCACCACCGCAGGGGAGCTCGAACACCGGGGAGCTGTTTTTT
CDR3 protein: CASSPPQGSSNTGELFF

V gene: TRBV6-5
clone size: -
J gene: TRBJ2-7
D gene: -
CDR3 DNA: TGTGCCAGCAGTTACTCGAGGCACTACGAGCAGTACTTC
CDR3 protein: CASSYSRHYEQYF

V gene: TRBV29-1
clone size: -
J gene: TRBJ2-4
D gene: TRBD1
CDR3 DNA: TGCAGCGTTGCCGATTCGACAGGGCTTCACATTCAGTACTTC
CDR3 protein: CSVADSTGLHIQYF

V gene: TRBV2
clone size: -
J gene: TRBJ1-5
D gene: -
CDR3 DNA: TGTGCCAGCAGTGAATGGGAGACAGGCTCCTATAGCAATCAGCCCCAGCATTTT
CDR3 protein: CASSEWETGSYSNQPQHF

V gene: TRBV28
clone size: few
J gene: TRBJ1-2
D gene: TRBD1
CDR3 DNA: TGTGCCAGCAGTCCCTCCTGGACAGGGGCTAGAGGCTACACCTTC
CDR3 protein: CASSPSWTGARGYTF

V gene: TRBV6-6
clone size: -
J gene: TRBJ1-2
D gene: -
CDR3 DNA: TGTGCCAGCGAAGGGTCTCGTTCGGCGTATGGCTACACCTTC
CDR3 protein: CASEGSRSAYGYTF

V gene: TRBV11-2
clone size: -
J gene: TRBJ1-1
D gene: -
CDR3 DNA: TGTGCCAGCAGCTTAACGGGTAAGGACACTGAAGCTTTCTTT
CDR3 protein: CASSLTGKDTEAFF

V gene: TRBV9
clone size: few
J gene: TRBJ2-5
D gene: -
CDR3 DNA: TGTGCCAGCAGCGTAGGTTACCAAGAGACCCAGTACTTC
CDR3 protein: CASSVGYQETQYF

V gene: TRBV27
clone size: -
J gene: TRBJ2-3
D gene: -
CDR3 DNA: TGTGCCAGCAGTTTTGGGCGTAGCGATACGCAGTATTTT
CDR3 protein: CASSFGRSDTQYF